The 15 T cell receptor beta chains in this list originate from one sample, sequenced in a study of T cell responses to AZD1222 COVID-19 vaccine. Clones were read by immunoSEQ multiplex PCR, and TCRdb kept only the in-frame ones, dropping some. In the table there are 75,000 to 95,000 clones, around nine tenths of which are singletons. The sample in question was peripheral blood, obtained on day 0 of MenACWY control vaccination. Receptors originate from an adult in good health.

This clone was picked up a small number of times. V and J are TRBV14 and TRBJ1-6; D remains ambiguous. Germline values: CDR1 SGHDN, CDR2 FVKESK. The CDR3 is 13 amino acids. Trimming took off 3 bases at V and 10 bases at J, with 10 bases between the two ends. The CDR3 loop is CASSHAGRSPLHF. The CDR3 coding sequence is TGTGCCAGCAGCCATGCCGGTCGCTCACCCCTCCACTTT.

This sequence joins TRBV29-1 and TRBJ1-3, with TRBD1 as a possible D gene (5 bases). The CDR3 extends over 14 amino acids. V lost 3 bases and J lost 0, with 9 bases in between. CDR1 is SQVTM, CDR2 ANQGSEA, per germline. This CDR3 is CSVDGAGSGNTIYF. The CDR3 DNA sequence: TGCAGCGTTGATGGGGCAGGCTCTGGAAACACCATATATTTT.

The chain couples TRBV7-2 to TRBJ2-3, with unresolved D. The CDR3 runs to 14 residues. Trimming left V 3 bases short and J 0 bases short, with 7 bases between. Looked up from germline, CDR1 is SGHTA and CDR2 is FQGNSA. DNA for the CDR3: TGTGCCAGCAGCTTGCGCTGGAGCACAGATACGCAGTATTTT. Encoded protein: CASSLRWSTDTQYF.

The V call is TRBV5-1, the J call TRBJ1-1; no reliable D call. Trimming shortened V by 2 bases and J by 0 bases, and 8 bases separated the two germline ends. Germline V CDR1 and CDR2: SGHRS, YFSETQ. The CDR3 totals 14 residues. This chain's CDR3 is CASSLSLMNTEAFF. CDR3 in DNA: TGCGCCAGCAGCTTAAGTCTAATGAACACTGAAGCTTTCTTT. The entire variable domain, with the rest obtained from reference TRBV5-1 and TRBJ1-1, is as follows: KAGVTQTPRYLIKTRGQQVTLSCSPISGHRSVSWYQQTPGQGLQFLFEYFSETQRNKGNFPGRFSGRQFSNSRSEMNVSTLELGDSALYLCASSLSLMNTEAFFGQGTRLTVV.

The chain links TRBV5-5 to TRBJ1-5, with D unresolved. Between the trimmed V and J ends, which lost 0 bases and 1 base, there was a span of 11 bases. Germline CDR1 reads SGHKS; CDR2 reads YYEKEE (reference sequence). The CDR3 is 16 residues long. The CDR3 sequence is CASSLGMGSSNQPQHF. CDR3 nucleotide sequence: TGTGCCAGCAGCTTGGGCATGGGATCGAGCAATCAGCCCCAGCATTTT.

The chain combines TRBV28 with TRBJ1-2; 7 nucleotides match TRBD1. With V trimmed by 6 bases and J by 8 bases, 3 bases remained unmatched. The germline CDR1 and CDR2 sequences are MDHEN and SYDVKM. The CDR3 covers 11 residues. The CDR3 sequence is CASRQGRGYTF. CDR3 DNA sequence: TGTGCCAGCAGACAGGGGAGGGGCTACACCTTC.

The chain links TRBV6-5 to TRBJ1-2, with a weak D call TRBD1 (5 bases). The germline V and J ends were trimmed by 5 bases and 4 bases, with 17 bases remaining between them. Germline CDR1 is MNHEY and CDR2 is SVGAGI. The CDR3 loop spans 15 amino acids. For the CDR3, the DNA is TGTGCCAGCAGTCCCCGGGAAGACGGGGGCTATGGCTACACCTTC. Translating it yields CASSPREDGGYGYTF.

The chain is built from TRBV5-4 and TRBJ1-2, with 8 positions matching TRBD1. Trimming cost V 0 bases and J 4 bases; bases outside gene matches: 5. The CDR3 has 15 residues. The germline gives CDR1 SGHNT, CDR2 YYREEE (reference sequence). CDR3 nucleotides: TGTGCCAGCAGCTTGGTTTCAGGGGGCGCCTATGGCTACACCTTC. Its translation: CASSLVSGGAYGYTF. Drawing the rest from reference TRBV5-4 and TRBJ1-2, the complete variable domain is ETGVTQSPTHLIKTRGQQVTLRCSSQSGHNTVSWYQQALGQGPQFIFQYYREEENGRGNFPPRFSGLQFPNYSSELNVNALELDDSALYLCASSLVSGGAYGYTFGSGTRLTVV.

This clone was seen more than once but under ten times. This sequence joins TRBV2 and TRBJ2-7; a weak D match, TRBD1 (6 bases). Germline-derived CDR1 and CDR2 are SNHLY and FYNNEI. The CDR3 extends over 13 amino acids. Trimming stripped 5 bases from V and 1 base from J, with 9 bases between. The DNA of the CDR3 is TGTGCCAGCAGTTTTGGACAGTCCTACGAGCAGTACTTC. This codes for CASSFGQSYEQYF. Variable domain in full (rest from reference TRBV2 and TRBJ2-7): EPEVTQTPSHQVTQMGQEVILRCVPISNHLYFYWYRQILGQKVEFLVSFYNNEISEKSEIFDDQFSVERPDGSNFTLKIRSTKLEDSAMYFCASSFGQSYEQYFGPGTRLTVT.

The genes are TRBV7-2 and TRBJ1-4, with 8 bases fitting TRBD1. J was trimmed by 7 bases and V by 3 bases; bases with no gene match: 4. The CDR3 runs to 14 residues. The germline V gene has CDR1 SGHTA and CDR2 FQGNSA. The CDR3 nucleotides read TGTGCCAGCAGCTTGACAGGGGTGGGTGAAAAACTGTTTTTT. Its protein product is CASSLTGVGEKLFF. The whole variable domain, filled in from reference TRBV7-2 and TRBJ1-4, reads GAGVSQSPSNKVTEKGKDVELRCDPISGHTALYWYRQSLGQGLEFLIYFQGNSAPDKSGLPSDRFSAERTGGSVSTLTIQRTQQEDSAVYLCASSLTGVGEKLFFGSGTQLSVL.

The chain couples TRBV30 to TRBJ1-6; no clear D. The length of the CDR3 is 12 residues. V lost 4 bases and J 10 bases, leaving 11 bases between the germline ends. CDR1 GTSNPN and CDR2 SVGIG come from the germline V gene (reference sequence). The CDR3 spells CAWNGLASPLHF. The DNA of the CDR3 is TGTGCCTGGAACGGACTGGCATCACCCCTCCACTTT. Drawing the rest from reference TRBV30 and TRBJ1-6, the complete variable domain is SQTIHQWPATLVQPVGSPLSLECTVEGTSNPNLYWYRQAAGRGLQLLFYSVGIGQISSEVPQNLSASRPQDRQFILSSKKLLLSDSGFYLCAWNGLASPLHFGNGTRLTVT.

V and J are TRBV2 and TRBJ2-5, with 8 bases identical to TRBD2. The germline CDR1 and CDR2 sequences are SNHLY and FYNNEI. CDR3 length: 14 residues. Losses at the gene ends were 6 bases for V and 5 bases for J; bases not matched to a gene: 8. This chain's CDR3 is CASSWGAGEETQYF. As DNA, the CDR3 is TGTGCCAGCAGCTGGGGAGCGGGGGAGGAGACCCAGTACTTC.

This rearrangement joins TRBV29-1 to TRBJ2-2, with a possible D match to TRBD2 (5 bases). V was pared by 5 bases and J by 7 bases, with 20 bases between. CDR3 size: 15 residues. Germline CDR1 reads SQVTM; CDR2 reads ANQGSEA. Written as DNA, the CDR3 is TGCAGCGTTCCCTCGACCCGGGATTCTGGCGGGGAGCTGTTTTTT. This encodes CSVPSTRDSGGELFF.

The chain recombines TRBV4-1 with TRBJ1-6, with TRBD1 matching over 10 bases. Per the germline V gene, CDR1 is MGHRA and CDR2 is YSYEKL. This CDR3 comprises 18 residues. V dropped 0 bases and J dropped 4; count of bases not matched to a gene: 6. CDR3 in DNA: TGCGCCAGCAGCCAAGATATCGGACAGGGGGTTTATAATTCACCCCTCCACTTT. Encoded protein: CASSQDIGQGVYNSPLHF.

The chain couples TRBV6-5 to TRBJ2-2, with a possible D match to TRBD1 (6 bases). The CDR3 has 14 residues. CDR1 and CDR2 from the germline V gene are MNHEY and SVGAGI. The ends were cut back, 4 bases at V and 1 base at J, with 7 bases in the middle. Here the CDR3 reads CASSFRGNTGELFF. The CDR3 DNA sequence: TGTGCCAGCAGTTTCAGGGGGAACACCGGGGAGCTGTTTTTT.